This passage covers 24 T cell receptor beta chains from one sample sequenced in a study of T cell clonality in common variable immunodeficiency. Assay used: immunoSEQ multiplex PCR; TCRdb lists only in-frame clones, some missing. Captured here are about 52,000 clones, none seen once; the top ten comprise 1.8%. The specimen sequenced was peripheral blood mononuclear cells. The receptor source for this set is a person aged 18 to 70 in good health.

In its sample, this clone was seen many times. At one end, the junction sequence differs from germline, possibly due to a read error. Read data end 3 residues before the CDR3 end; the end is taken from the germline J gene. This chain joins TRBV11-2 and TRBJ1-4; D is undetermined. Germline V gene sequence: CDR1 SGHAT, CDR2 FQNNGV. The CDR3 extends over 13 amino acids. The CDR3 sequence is CASSIDQNEKLFF. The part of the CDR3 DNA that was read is TGTGCCAGCAGCATAGACCAGAATGAAAAA.

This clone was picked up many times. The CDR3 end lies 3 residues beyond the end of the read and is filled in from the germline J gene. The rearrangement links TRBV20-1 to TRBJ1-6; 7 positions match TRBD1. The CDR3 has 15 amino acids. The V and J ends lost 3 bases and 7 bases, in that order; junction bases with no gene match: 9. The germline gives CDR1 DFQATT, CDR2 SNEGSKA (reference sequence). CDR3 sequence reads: CSASTPTGVNSPLHF. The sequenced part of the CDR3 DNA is TGCAGTGCTAGCACTCCCACAGGGGTAAATTCACCC.

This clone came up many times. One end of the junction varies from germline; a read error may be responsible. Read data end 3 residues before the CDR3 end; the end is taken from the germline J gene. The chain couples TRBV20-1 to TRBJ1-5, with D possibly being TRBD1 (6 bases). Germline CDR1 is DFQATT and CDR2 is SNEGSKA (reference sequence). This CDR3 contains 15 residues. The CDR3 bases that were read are TGCAATGCTCTACCGGGACACGATCTTGATCAGCCC. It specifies CNALPGHDLDQP. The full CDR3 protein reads CNALPGHDLDQPQHF.

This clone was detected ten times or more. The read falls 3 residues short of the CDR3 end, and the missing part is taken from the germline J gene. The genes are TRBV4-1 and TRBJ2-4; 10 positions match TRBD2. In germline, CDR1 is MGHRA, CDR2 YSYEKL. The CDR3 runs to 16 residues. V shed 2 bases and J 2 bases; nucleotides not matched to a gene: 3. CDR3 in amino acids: CASSQPSGGPKNIQYF. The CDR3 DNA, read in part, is TGCGCCAGCAGCCAACCTAGCGGGGGACCCAAAAACATT.

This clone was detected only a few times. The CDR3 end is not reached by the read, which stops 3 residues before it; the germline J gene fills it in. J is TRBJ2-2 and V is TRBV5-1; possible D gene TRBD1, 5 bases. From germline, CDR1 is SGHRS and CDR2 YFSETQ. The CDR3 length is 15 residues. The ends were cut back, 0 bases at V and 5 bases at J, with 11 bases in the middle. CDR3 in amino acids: CASSLGPDMTGELFF. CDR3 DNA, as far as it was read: TGCGCCAGCAGCTTGGGCCCGGACATGACCGGGGAG.

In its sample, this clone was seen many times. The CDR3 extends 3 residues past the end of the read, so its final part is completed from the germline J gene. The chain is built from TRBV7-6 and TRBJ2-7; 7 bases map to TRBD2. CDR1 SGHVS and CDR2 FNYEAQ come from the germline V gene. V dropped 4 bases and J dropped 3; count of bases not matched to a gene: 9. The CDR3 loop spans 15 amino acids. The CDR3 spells CASSSTSENHYEQYF. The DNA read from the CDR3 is TGTGCCAGCAGCTCAACTAGCGAGAACCACTACGAG.

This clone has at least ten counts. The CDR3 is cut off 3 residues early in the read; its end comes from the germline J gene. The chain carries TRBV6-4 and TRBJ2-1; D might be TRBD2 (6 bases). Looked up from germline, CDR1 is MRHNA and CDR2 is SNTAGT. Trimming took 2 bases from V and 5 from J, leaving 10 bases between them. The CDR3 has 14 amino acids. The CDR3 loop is CASSDEGGDNEQFF. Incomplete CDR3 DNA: TGTGCCAGCAGTGACGAAGGAGGGGACAATGAG.

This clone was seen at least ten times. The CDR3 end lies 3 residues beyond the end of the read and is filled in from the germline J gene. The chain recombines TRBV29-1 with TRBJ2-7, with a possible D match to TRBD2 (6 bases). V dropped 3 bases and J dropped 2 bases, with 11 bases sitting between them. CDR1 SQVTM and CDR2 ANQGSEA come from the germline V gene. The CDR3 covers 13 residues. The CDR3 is CSVEASEPYEQYF. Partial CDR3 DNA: TGCAGCGTTGAGGCTAGCGAACCCTACGAG.

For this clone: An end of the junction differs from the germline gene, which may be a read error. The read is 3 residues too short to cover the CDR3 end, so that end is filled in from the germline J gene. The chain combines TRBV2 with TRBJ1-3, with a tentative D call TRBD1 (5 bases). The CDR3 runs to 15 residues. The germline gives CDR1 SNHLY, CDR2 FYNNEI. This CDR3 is CASSVFWGTGNTIYF. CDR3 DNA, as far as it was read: TGTGCCAGCAGTGTTTTTTGGGGGACTGGAAACACA.

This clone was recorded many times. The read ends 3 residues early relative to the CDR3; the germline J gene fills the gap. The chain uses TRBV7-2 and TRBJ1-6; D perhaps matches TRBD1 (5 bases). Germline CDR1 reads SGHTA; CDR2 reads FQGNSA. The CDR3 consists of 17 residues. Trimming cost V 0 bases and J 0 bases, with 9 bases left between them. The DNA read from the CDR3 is TGTGCCAGCAGCTTAGCGAGGAGGGGCTCCTATAATTCACCC. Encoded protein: CASSLARRGSYNSP. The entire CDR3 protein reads CASSLARRGSYNSPLHF.

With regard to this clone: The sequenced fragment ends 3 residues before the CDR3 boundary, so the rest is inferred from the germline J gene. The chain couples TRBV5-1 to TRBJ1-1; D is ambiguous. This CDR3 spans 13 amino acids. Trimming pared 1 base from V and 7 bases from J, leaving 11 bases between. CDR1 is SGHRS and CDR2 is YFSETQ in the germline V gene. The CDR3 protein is CASSLYRSNEAFF. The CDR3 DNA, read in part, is TGCGCCAGCAGCTTGTATCGATCTAATGAA.

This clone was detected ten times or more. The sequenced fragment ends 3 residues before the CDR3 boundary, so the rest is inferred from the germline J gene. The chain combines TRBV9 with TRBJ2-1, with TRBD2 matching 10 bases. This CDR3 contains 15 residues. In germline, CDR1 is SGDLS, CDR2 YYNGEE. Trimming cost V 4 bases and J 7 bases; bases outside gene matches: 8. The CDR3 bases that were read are TGTGCCAGCAGCATAAGCGGGGGGGCGGGGAATGAG. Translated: CASSISGGAGNE. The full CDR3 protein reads CASSISGGAGNEQFF.

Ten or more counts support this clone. CDR3 DNA, as far as it was read: TGTGCCAGCAGCTTACAGCATAGCTGGTACCAAGAGACC. Its translation: CASSLQHSWYQET. The complete CDR3 sequence is CASSLQHSWYQETQYF. The chain employs TRBV7-3 and TRBJ2-5; D is ambiguous. The sequence runs out 3 residues before the end of the CDR3; the remainder is reconstructed from the germline J gene. This CDR3 is built from 16 residues. The V and J ends lost 2 bases and 0 bases respectively, with 13 bases between them. Germline V gene data show CDR1 as SGHTA and CDR2 as FQGTGA.

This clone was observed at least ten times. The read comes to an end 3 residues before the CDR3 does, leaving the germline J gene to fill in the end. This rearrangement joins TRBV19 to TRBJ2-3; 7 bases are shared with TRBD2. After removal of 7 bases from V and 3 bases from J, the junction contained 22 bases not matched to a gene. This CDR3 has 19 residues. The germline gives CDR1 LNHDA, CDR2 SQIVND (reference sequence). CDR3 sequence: CASTSLGGLSPIGTDTQYF. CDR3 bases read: TGTGCCAGTACCTCCCTCGGGGGACTAAGCCCGATTGGGACAGATACG.

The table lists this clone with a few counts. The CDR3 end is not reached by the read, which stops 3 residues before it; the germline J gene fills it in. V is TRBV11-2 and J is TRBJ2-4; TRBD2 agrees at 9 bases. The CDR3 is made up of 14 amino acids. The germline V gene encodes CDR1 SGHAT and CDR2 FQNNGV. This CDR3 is CASSLDLAGETQYF. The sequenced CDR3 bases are TGTGCCAGCAGCTTAGATTTAGCGGGGGAGACT.

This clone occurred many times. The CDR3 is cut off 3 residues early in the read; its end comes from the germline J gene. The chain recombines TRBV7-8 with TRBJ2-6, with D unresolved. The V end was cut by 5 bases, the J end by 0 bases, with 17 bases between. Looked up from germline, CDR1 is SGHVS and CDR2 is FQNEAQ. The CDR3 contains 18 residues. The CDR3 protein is CASSPRPLMSSGANVLTF. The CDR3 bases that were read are TGTGCCAGCAGCCCGAGGCCCCTGATGAGCTCTGGGGCCAACGTC.

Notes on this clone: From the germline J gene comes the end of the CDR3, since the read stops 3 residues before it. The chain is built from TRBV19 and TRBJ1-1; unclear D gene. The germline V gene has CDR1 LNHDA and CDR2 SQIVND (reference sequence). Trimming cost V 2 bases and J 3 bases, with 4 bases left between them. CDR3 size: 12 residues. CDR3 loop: CASSITDTEAFF. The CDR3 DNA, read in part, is TGTGCCAGTAGTATAACAGACACTGAA.

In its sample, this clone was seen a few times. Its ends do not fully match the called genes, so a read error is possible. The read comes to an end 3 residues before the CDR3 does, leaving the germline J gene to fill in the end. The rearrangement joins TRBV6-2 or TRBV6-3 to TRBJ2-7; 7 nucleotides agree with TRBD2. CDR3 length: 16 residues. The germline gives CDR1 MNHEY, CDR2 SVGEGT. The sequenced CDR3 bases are TGTGCCAGCAGTCTATTAGTCGGGGGGAGCTCCTGCGAG. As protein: CASSLLVGGSSCE. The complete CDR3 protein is CASSLLVGGSSCEQYF.

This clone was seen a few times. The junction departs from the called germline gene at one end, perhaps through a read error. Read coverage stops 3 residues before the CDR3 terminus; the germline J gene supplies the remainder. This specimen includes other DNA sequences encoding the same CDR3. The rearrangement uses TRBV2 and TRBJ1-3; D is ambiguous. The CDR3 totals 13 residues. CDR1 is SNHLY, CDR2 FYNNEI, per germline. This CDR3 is CASSVGGFNTIYF. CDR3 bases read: TGTGCCAGCAGTGTAGGAGGGTTCAACACG.

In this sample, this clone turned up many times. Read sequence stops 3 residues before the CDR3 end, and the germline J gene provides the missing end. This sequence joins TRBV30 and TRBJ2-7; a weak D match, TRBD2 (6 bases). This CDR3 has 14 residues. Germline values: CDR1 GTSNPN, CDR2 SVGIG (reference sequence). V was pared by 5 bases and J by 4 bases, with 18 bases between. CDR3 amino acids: CAWGSGVGGYEQYF. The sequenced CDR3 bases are TGTGCCTGGGGGTCGGGGGTAGGTGGGTACGAG.

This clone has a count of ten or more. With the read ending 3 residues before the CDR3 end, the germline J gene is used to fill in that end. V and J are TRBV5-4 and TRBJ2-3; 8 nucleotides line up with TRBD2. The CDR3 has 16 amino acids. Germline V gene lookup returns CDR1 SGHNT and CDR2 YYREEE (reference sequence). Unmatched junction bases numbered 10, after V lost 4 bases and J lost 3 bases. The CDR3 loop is CASSKSGGIGTDTQYF. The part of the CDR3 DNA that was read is TGTGCCAGCAGCAAAAGCGGGGGCATCGGGACAGATACG.

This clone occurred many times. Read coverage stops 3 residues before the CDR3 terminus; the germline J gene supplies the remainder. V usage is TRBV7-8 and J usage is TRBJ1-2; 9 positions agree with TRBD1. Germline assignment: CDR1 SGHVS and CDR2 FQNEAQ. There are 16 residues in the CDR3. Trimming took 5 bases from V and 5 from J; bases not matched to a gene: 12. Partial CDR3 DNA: TGTGCCAGCAGCCATTATCGACAGGGGGGGAGGTATGGC. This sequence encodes CASSHYRQGGRYG. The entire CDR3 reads CASSHYRQGGRYGYTF.

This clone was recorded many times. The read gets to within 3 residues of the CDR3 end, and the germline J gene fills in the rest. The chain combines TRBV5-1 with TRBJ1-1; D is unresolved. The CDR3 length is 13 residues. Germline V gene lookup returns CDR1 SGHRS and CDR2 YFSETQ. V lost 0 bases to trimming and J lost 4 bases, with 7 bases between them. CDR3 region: CASSLVRGTEAFF. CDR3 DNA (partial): TGCGCCAGCAGCTTGGTACGGGGCACTGAA. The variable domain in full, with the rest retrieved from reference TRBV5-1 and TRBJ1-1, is KAGVTQTPRYLIKTRGQQVTLSCSPISGHRSVSWYQQTPGQGLQFLFEYFSETQRNKGNFPGRFSGRQFSNSRSEMNVSTLELGDSALYLCASSLVRGTEAFFGQGTRLTVV.

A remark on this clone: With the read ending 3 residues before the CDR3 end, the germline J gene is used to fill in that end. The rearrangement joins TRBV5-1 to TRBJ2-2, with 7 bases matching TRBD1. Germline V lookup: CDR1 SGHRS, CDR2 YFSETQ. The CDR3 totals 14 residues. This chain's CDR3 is CASSSGTDNEKLFF. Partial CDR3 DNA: TGCGCCAGCAGCTCCGGGACAGATAATGAAAAG. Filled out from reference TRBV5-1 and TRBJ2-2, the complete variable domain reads KAGVTQTPRYLIKTRGQQVTLSCSPISGHRSVSWYQQTPGQGLQFLFEYFSETQRNKGNFPGRFSGRQFSNSRSEMNVSTLELGDSALYLCASSSGTDNEKLFFGEGSRLTVL.